The sequence of this TCR beta chain was determined in a study of T-cell memory formation after mild COVID-19. The study, taken as a whole, reports: Balance between CD4 and CD8 was seen in clones contracting day 15 to 85, and a CD4+ lean was seen in later expanders. Whether second-wave clones peaking at day 37 were SARS-CoV-2 specific went unconfirmed. Memory from before infection featured some responding clones, which suggests cross-reactive memory joined.

TCR alpha and TCR beta cDNA libraries with sample barcodes and UMIs came from 5'RACE using constant-segment primers. Each CDR3 protein is one row after TCRdb ran MiXCR on the 5' RACE reads. The table lists a few hundred thousand distinct CDR3 sequences, approximately 25% of them singletons. This clonotype was seen only a few times. The target antigen is unknown. The V and J ends lost 5 bases and 0 bases respectively, with 14 bases between them. The length of the CDR3 is 16 residues. Germline V lookup: CDR1 SGHVS, CDR2 FNYEAQ. The chain links TRBV7-6 to TRBJ2-1; maybe TRBD2 (5 bases). This sequence originates from an adult woman who had mild COVID-19 (a few samples of this study predate the infection). Cell type and time point are not known. Sequencing was carried out using PBMCs or a T cell subset sorted from them (not recorded which). The CDR3 DNA reads as TGTGCCAGCAGCCCCGGAGGCGTAGGCTCCTACAATGAGCAGTTCTTC. Encoded protein: CASSPGGVGSYNEQFF.